Listed below are T cell receptor beta chains from one sample, sequenced in a study of blood T cell repertoires in COVID-19. Generated by immunoSEQ multiplex PCR, the TCRdb table keeps only in-frame clones and is missing some. The sample lists about 43,000 clones; 86% were seen once. What was sequenced was peripheral blood. Receptor source: a man aged 55-75 years with active COVID-19. Both conserved end residues are part of each CDR3. The D gene is left open where the match is weak. Where a row states a size, it is once, few, many or the class of an expanded clone; other rows omit it.

v_gene: TRBV6-2/TRBV6-3; abundance: -; j_gene: TRBJ1-1; d_gene: TRBD1; CDR3aa: CASSSGQGGWSEAFF; CDR3nt: TGTGCCAGCAGTTCGGGACAGGGGGGTTGGAGTGAAGCTTTCTTT
v_gene: TRBV6-2/TRBV6-3; abundance: -; j_gene: TRBJ1-6; d_gene: -; CDR3aa: CASSYGIRGSPLHF; CDR3nt: TGTGCCAGCAGTTACGGGATTAGGGGTTCACCCCTCCACTTT
v_gene: TRBV5-4; abundance: few; j_gene: TRBJ1-4; d_gene: -; CDR3aa: CASSSGRPNEKLFF; CDR3nt: TGTGCCAGCAGCTCAGGCAGGCCTAATGAAAAACTGTTTTTT
v_gene: TRBV4-1; abundance: -; j_gene: TRBJ1-6; d_gene: -; CDR3aa: CASSQEGAVYNSPLHF; CDR3nt: TGCGCCAGCAGCCAAGAGGGGGCAGTTTATAATTCACCCCTCCACTTT
v_gene: TRBV5-1; abundance: -; j_gene: TRBJ2-5; d_gene: TRBD2; CDR3aa: CASSSSRLLAGLETQYF; CDR3nt: TGCGCCAGCAGCTCCTCGCGTCTGCTAGCGGGATTGGAGACCCAGTACTTC
v_gene: TRBV5-1; abundance: -; j_gene: TRBJ2-7; d_gene: -; CDR3aa: CASSEWGGNYEQYF; CDR3nt: TGCGCCAGCAGTGAGTGGGGCGGAAACTACGAGCAGTACTTC
v_gene: TRBV5-5; abundance: -; j_gene: TRBJ2-1; d_gene: -; CDR3aa: CASSSRPNNEQFF; CDR3nt: TGTGCCAGCAGTTCTAGGCCCAACAATGAGCAGTTCTTC
v_gene: TRBV28; abundance: few; j_gene: TRBJ2-7; d_gene: TRBD2; CDR3aa: CASSFQTSGPEQYF; CDR3nt: TGTGCCAGCAGTTTCCAGACTAGCGGGCCCGAGCAGTACTTC
v_gene: TRBV20-1; abundance: -; j_gene: TRBJ2-1; d_gene: TRBD2; CDR3aa: CSASGVAGYNEQFF; CDR3nt: TGCAGTGCTAGTGGAGTAGCGGGCTACAATGAGCAGTTCTTC
v_gene: TRBV6-4; abundance: once; j_gene: TRBJ1-5; d_gene: -; CDR3aa: CATPWENQPQHF; CDR3nt: TGTGCCACCCCTTGGGAGAATCAGCCCCAGCATTTT
v_gene: TRBV10-3; abundance: -; j_gene: TRBJ2-7; d_gene: TRBD1; CDR3aa: CAISESGGPGQGSYEQYF; CDR3nt: TGTGCCATCAGTGAGTCGGGTGGCCCGGGACAGGGGTCCTACGAGCAGTACTTC
v_gene: TRBV18; abundance: -; j_gene: TRBJ2-7; d_gene: TRBD2; CDR3aa: CASSFSGSPYEQYF; CDR3nt: TGTGCCAGCTCATTTAGCGGGAGCCCCTACGAGCAGTACTTC
v_gene: TRBV12-3/TRBV12-4; abundance: -; j_gene: TRBJ1-6; d_gene: -; CDR3aa: CASSSFGGSPLHF; CDR3nt: TGTGCCAGCAGTTCTTTCGGAGGTTCACCCCTCCACTTT
v_gene: TRBV12-3/TRBV12-4; abundance: -; j_gene: TRBJ2-2; d_gene: -; CDR3aa: CASSFVGGELFF; CDR3nt: TGTGCCAGCAGTTTTGTCGGCGGGGAGCTGTTTTTT
v_gene: TRBV28; abundance: once; j_gene: TRBJ1-2; d_gene: TRBD1; CDR3aa: CASSRTGVGYGYTF; CDR3nt: TGTGCCAGCAGTCGAACAGGGGTGGGCTATGGCTACACCTTC
v_gene: TRBV10-3; abundance: -; j_gene: TRBJ2-2; d_gene: -; CDR3aa: CASGEEGAGWTGELFF; CDR3nt: TGTGCCTCGGGTGAGGAGGGAGCGGGTTGGACCGGGGAGCTGTTTTTT
v_gene: TRBV4-2; abundance: few; j_gene: TRBJ2-7; d_gene: TRBD2; CDR3aa: CASSQVTGGYYEQYF; CDR3nt: TGTGCCAGCAGCCAAGTAACGGGAGGTTACTACGAGCAGTACTTC
v_gene: TRBV6-6; abundance: -; j_gene: TRBJ1-5; d_gene: -; CDR3aa: CASSYPERGQPQHF; CDR3nt: TGTGCCAGCAGTTACCCGGAACGAGGTCAGCCCCAGCATTTT
v_gene: TRBV5-1; abundance: -; j_gene: TRBJ1-1; d_gene: -; CDR3aa: CASSWWGGANTEAFF; CDR3nt: TGCGCCAGCAGCTGGTGGGGGGGAGCGAACACTGAAGCTTTCTTT
v_gene: TRBV7-9; abundance: -; j_gene: TRBJ2-1; d_gene: TRBD2; CDR3aa: CASSSGTSGNEQFF; CDR3nt: TGTGCCAGCAGCTCCGGGACTAGCGGGAATGAGCAGTTCTTC
v_gene: TRBV5-6; abundance: -; j_gene: TRBJ2-5; d_gene: TRBD2; CDR3aa: CASSRRTSGRTWETQYF; CDR3nt: TGTGCCAGCAGCCGACGGACTAGCGGGAGGACATGGGAGACCCAGTACTTC
v_gene: TRBV20-1; abundance: -; j_gene: TRBJ1-1; d_gene: -; CDR3aa: CSARRPGVAFF; CDR3nt: TGCAGTGCTAGAAGGCCGGGAGTGGCTTTCTTT
v_gene: TRBV7-2; abundance: -; j_gene: TRBJ2-5; d_gene: TRBD2; CDR3aa: CASSLPTSPDETQYF; CDR3nt: TGTGCCAGCAGCTTACCGACTAGCCCGGACGAGACCCAGTACTTC
v_gene: TRBV4-1; abundance: -; j_gene: TRBJ1-5; d_gene: -; CDR3aa: CASSQEGGVARTQHF; CDR3nt: TGCGCCAGCAGCCAGGAGGGGGGGGTCGCCCGGACCCAGCATTTT
v_gene: TRBV5-1; abundance: -; j_gene: TRBJ2-1; d_gene: TRBD1; CDR3aa: CASSTFGQGSYNEQFF; CDR3nt: TGCGCCAGCAGCACGTTCGGACAGGGATCCTACAATGAGCAGTTCTTC
v_gene: TRBV28; abundance: -; j_gene: TRBJ2-7; d_gene: TRBD2; CDR3aa: CASTLAGVNYEQYF; CDR3nt: TGTGCCAGCACCCTAGCGGGAGTAAACTACGAGCAGTACTTC
v_gene: TRBV2; abundance: -; j_gene: TRBJ2-3; d_gene: -; CDR3aa: CASRETPAGTDTQYF; CDR3nt: TGTGCCAGCAGAGAGACTCCAGCCGGCACAGATACGCAGTATTTT
v_gene: TRBV19; abundance: -; j_gene: TRBJ1-2; d_gene: -; CDR3aa: CASSIYGEDYGYTF; CDR3nt: TGTGCCAGTAGTATATACGGGGAGGACTATGGCTACACCTTC
v_gene: TRBV3-1/TRBV3-2; abundance: -; j_gene: TRBJ2-7; d_gene: TRBD2; CDR3aa: CASSQGGLAGGAYEQYF; CDR3nt: TGTGCCAGCAGCCAAGGGGGGCTAGCGGGAGGAGCCTACGAGCAGTACTTC
v_gene: TRBV6-1; abundance: -; j_gene: TRBJ1-1; d_gene: -; CDR3aa: CASSDLDTEAFF; CDR3nt: TGTGCCAGCAGTGATTTAGACACTGAAGCTTTCTTT
v_gene: TRBV7-9; abundance: -; j_gene: TRBJ2-5; d_gene: -; CDR3aa: CASSLVETGETQYF; CDR3nt: TGTGCCAGCAGCTTAGTTGAGACTGGGGAGACCCAGTACTTC
v_gene: TRBV24-1; abundance: -; j_gene: TRBJ2-1; d_gene: TRBD2; CDR3aa: CATSRGLAGAGEQFF; CDR3nt: TGTGCCACCAGTAGGGGACTAGCGGGAGCAGGTGAGCAGTTCTTC
v_gene: TRBV3-1/TRBV3-2; abundance: -; j_gene: TRBJ2-1; d_gene: TRBD2; CDR3aa: CASSRAGGGGYNEQFF; CDR3nt: TGTGCCAGCAGCCGAGCGGGAGGGGGAGGGTACAATGAGCAGTTCTTC
v_gene: TRBV10-2; abundance: -; j_gene: TRBJ2-2; d_gene: -; CDR3aa: CASGPYTGELFF; CDR3nt: TGCGCCAGCGGGCCCTACACCGGGGAGCTGTTTTTT
v_gene: TRBV12-3/TRBV12-4; abundance: -; j_gene: TRBJ2-7; d_gene: -; CDR3aa: CASSSYEQYF; CDR3nt: TGTGCCAGCAGTTCGTACGAGCAGTACTTC
v_gene: TRBV29-1; abundance: -; j_gene: TRBJ2-1; d_gene: -; CDR3aa: CSVLNGLALNEQFF; CDR3nt: TGCAGCGTTTTGAACGGACTGGCGCTGAATGAGCAGTTCTTC
v_gene: TRBV7-9; abundance: few; j_gene: TRBJ1-5; d_gene: -; CDR3aa: CASSWSGWGSNQPQHF; CDR3nt: TGTGCCAGCAGCTGGAGCGGGTGGGGGAGCAATCAGCCCCAGCATTTT
v_gene: TRBV7-9; abundance: once; j_gene: TRBJ2-3; d_gene: TRBD2; CDR3aa: CASRTGLAVGDTQYF; CDR3nt: TGTGCCAGCAGAACGGGACTAGCGGTGGGAGATACGCAGTATTTT
v_gene: TRBV6-5; abundance: -; j_gene: TRBJ1-3; d_gene: -; CDR3aa: CASSTTRASGNTIYF; CDR3nt: TGTGCCAGCAGCACGACGAGGGCCTCTGGAAACACCATATATTTT
v_gene: TRBV19; abundance: -; j_gene: TRBJ2-4; d_gene: TRBD1; CDR3aa: CASSPGQNIQYF; CDR3nt: TGTGCCAGTAGTCCGGGACAGAACATTCAGTACTTC
v_gene: TRBV2; abundance: -; j_gene: TRBJ2-2; d_gene: TRBD2; CDR3aa: CASKREGTGELFF; CDR3nt: TGTGCCAGCAAAAGGGAGGGCACCGGGGAGCTGTTTTTT
v_gene: TRBV27; abundance: -; j_gene: TRBJ1-2; d_gene: TRBD1; CDR3aa: CASSPRQGALQGYTF; CDR3nt: TGTGCCAGCAGCCCACGACAGGGGGCGTTACAAGGCTACACCTTC
v_gene: TRBV19; abundance: -; j_gene: TRBJ1-2; d_gene: TRBD1; CDR3aa: CASSIWTGKTYGYTF; CDR3nt: TGTGCCAGTAGTATCTGGACAGGGAAAACCTATGGCTACACCTTC
v_gene: TRBV21-1; abundance: few; j_gene: TRBJ2-1; d_gene: -; CDR3aa: CASSILAGGPRDEQFF; CDR3nt: TGTGCCAGCAGCATCCTAGCGGGAGGCCCGAGGGATGAGCAGTTCTTC
v_gene: TRBV28; abundance: -; j_gene: TRBJ1-2; d_gene: -; CDR3aa: CASSSSGRVYYGYTF; CDR3nt: TGTGCCAGCAGTAGTTCCGGCAGGGTGTACTATGGCTACACCTTC
v_gene: TRBV9; abundance: -; j_gene: TRBJ1-3; d_gene: -; CDR3aa: CASSPRGGVQDTIYF; CDR3nt: TGTGCCAGCAGCCCAAGAGGAGGGGTACAGGACACCATATATTTT
v_gene: TRBV7-6; abundance: -; j_gene: TRBJ2-7; d_gene: TRBD2; CDR3aa: CASSSPGTSVYEQYF; CDR3nt: TGTGCCAGCAGCTCACCCGGGACTAGCGTCTACGAGCAGTACTTC
v_gene: TRBV6-5; abundance: -; j_gene: TRBJ2-2; d_gene: -; CDR3aa: CASSRGPDTGELFF; CDR3nt: TGTGCCAGCAGTAGGGGCCCCGACACCGGGGAGCTGTTTTTT
v_gene: TRBV5-5; abundance: -; j_gene: TRBJ2-7; d_gene: -; CDR3aa: CASSFSSYEQYF; CDR3nt: TGTGCCAGCAGCTTTAGCTCCTACGAGCAGTACTTC
v_gene: TRBV5-6; abundance: once; j_gene: TRBJ2-5; d_gene: TRBD2; CDR3aa: CASSFGTSGKETQYF; CDR3nt: TGTGCCAGCAGCTTCGGGACTAGCGGAAAAGAGACCCAGTACTTC
v_gene: TRBV6-6; abundance: -; j_gene: TRBJ2-7; d_gene: -; CDR3aa: CASSLQGAYDEQYF; CDR3nt: TGTGCCAGCAGTTTACAGGGCGCCTATGACGAGCAGTACTTC
v_gene: TRBV18; abundance: -; j_gene: TRBJ1-4; d_gene: -; CDR3aa: CASSRGKNEKLFF; CDR3nt: TGTGCCAGCTCGAGGGGGAAGAATGAAAAACTGTTTTTT
v_gene: TRBV6-2/TRBV6-3; abundance: -; j_gene: TRBJ2-2; d_gene: -; CDR3aa: CASSYPSRGTNTGELFF; CDR3nt: TGTGCCAGCAGTTACCCATCCCGGGGAACGAACACCGGGGAGCTGTTTTTT
v_gene: TRBV2; abundance: once; j_gene: TRBJ2-7; d_gene: TRBD2; CDR3aa: CASRFSSGTGGEQYF; CDR3nt: TGTGCCAGCAGATTCTCTAGCGGGACCGGGGGAGAGCAGTACTTC
v_gene: TRBV7-2; abundance: -; j_gene: TRBJ2-7; d_gene: TRBD2; CDR3aa: CASSTGLAGDEQYF; CDR3nt: TGTGCCAGCAGCACTGGACTAGCGGGAGACGAGCAGTACTTC
v_gene: TRBV18; abundance: once; j_gene: TRBJ2-2; d_gene: -; CDR3aa: CASSPMAEGELFF; CDR3nt: TGTGCCAGCTCACCGATGGCCGAAGGGGAGCTGTTTTTT
v_gene: TRBV2; abundance: once; j_gene: TRBJ2-3; d_gene: TRBD2; CDR3aa: CASRRESADTQYF; CDR3nt: TGTGCCAGCAGGCGGGAGTCGGCAGATACGCAGTATTTT